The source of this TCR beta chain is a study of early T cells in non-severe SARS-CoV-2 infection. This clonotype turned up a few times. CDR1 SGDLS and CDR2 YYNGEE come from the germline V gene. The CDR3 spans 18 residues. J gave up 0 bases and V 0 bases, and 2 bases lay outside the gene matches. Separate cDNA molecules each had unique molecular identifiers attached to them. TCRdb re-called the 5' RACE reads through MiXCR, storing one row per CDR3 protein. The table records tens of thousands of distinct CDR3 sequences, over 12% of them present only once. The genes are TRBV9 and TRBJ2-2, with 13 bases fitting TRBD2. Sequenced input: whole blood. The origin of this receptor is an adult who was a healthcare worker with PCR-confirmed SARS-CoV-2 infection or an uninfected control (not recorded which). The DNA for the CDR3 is TGTGCCAGCAGCGTAGTCGGACTAGCGGGGGCGAACACCGGGGAGCTGTTTTTT. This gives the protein CASSVVGLAGANTGELFF.